The present T cell receptor (beta chain) was sequenced within a study of sequential checkpoint blockade in melanoma. Study summary: After nivolumab or ipilimumab alone, around 20 patients had week-13 rebiopsies.

This clone is medium-sized. Indicated treatment: randomized to nivolumab then ipilimumab (arm A) or the reverse (arm B). Sequenced by immunoSEQ multiplex PCR; TCRdb stores in-frame clones only, minus some. The profile shows about 2,000 clones, roughly a quarter of them singletons. The TCR sequence derives from a human donor with melanoma. Sequencing was performed on tumor tissue (inferred from file names), taken from a patient given nivolumab and ipilimumab in sequence.

The CDR3 reads CASLRVGQEWAEAFF. In DNA form, the CDR3 reads TGTGCCAGCCTAAGGGTGGGGCAGGAGTGGGCTGAAGCTTTCTTT. The chain employs TRBV11-3 and TRBJ1-1; possibly TRBD1 for D (5 bases). CDR3 length equals 15 residues. CDR1 is SGHNT and CDR2 is YENEEA in the germline V gene. The germline V and J ends were trimmed by 8 bases and 6 bases, with 22 bases remaining between them.